This section outlines one TCR beta chain sequence together with its context. Individuals drawn from 24 US areas were about 18 to 100 years old. The data belong to a study of blood T cell repertoires in COVID-19. Trimming stripped 3 bases from V and 4 bases from J, with 15 bases between. The CDR3 totals 15 residues. CDR1 is LGHNT and CDR2 is FRNRAP in the germline V gene. The method was immunoSEQ multiplex PCR; TCRdb's version includes in-frame clones alone and lacks a portion of them. The sample has under 250,000 clones, almost 85% seen once; the top ten hold 8.5% to 9.5%. The sample was PBMCs or T cells enriched from blood (not recorded which). The receptor's source is a woman aged 50 to 60 with acute COVID-19. The chain carries TRBV12-5 and TRBJ1-1; D is perhaps TRBD1 (5 bases). CDR3 DNA: TGTGCTAGTGGTTTAGGAAACACAGGTTTCACTGAAGCTTTCTTT. Translation: CASGLGNTGFTEAFF.